This TCR beta chain comes out of a study of cytomegalovirus exposure and HLA in healthy donors. Study conclusions and caveats: Cytomegalovirus association was assigned to approximately 160 TCR beta chains.

CDR3 length: 17 residues. V shed 0 bases and J 1 base; nucleotides not matched to a gene: 3. The germline CDR1 and CDR2 sequences are MGHRA and YSYEKL. Repertoires were generated with immunoSEQ multiplex PCR, while TCRdb's copy carries only in-frame clones and drops some. The data contain over 200,000 clones, roughly 88% of them singletons. A remark on this clone: Its specificity is unknown.

What was sequenced was PBMCs. The gene calls are TRBV4-1 and TRBJ2-2; 9 nucleotides align to TRBD2. This TCR came from a woman in her late teens or twenties in good health and CMV-seronegative. CDR3 residues: CASSQENSGGNTGELFF. The CDR3 DNA follows: TGCGCCAGCAGCCAAGAAAATAGCGGGGGGAACACCGGGGAGCTGTTTTTT.